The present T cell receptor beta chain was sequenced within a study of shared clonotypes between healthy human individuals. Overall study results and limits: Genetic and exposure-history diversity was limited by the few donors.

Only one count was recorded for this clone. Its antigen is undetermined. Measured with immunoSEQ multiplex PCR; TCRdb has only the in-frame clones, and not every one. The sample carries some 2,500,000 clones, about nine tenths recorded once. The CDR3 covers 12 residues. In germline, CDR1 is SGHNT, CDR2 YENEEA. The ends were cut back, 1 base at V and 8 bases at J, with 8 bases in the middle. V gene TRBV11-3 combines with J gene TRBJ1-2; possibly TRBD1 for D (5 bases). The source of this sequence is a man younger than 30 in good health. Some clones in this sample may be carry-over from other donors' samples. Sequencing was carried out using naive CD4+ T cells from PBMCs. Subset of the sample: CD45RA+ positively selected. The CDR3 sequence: CASSLGGQGYTF. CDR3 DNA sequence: TGTGCCAGCAGCTTAGGGGGCCAAGGCTACACCTTC.